Given below is one TCR beta chain in context. Its antigen is still unknown. Base qualities were left out, and no much larger clone turns up one base away. Trimming takes 4 bases from V and 15 bases from J, and the germline ends sit 19 bases apart. Its CDR3 holds 13 amino acids, cysteine through phenylalanine. Only the CDR3 DNA is retained, 39 bases long and in frame from the first base. The germline V gene (reference sequence) sets CDR1 to LGHDT and CDR2 to YNNKEL. These data belong to a study of T-cell reconstitution after alpha-beta-depleted transplantation in children listed by TCRdb under 2016. Study-wide context: T-cell immune reconstitution after TCRalphabeta/CD19-depleted allogeneic hematopoietic cell transplantation in children was quantitatively tracked in the study by means of TCR repertoire profiling.

The library was built by means of PCR. The reads were generated on an Illumina HiSeq 2500. To normalize quantification of the TCRbeta repertoire, the TCR libraries were built with molecular barcoding that relied on unique molecular identifiers. The raw public data were reprocessed by TCRdb itself: fastp quality trimming at Q25, MiXCR clonotype calling, in-frame beta chains only. Rows with a matching CDR3 protein are joined into one entry that keeps the most common DNA and genes. This sample gives over 85,000 distinct CDR3 sequences in total; around 6% of them show up just once. The top ten clones comprise 6.1% of the sample. The sample's time point label, decoded: day 60 (about 2 months) after transplantation. Taken with the paper, the label for treatment or condition translates to: allogeneic hematopoietic cell transplantation with graft depleted of TCRalphabeta T cells and CD19 B cells. The transplant recipients were children given TCRalphabeta/CD19-depleted allogeneic hematopoietic cell grafts.

Study-level results and caveats: In some patients, the high TCRbeta diversity seen at day 60 was put down to recipient T cells and intrathymic progenitors that had survived conditioning. About two months after transplant, the apparently early recovery of alphabetaT-cell counts reportedly depended on just several hundred clones that had expanded rapidly and came from non-depleted graft cells. Over subsequent months, a decline in hyperexpanded clone frequencies was noted, and after one year, T-cell counts and TCRbeta diversity were mostly ascribed to newly produced T cells.

Sequenced material: PBMCs, mostly from graft donor cells, taken 60 days after TCRalphabeta/CD19-depleted stem cell transplant. This receptor chain uses TRBV3-1 and TRBJ2-1; the D call could be TRBD1 or TRBD2, with each sharing 5 bases. The sequence was collected from a female patient aged 2-10 years who had a stem cell transplant for Fanconi anemia, so the T cells may come from the graft donor. The encoded CDR3 is CASSRQVWGSLFF. The sequenced DNA is TGTGCCAGCAGCCGGCAGGTCTGGGGGTCTCTGTTCTTC.